This T cell receptor (beta chain) was obtained from a study of blood T cell repertoires in COVID-19 (dated by TCRdb to the early 2020s). Study-level background: The collaborator samples originated in the United States, Italy and Spain and spanned the acute and convalescent phases of COVID-19. Deeply sampled blood TCRbeta repertoires from subjects exposed to, actively infected with, or recovered from COVID-19 were included in the dataset. The material from the prospective study consisted of cDNA or gDNA derived from T cells, B-cell-depleted T cells, or PBMCs. A de-identified subject ID, COVID-19 status, age in years and sex were almost always included in the sample metadata. The samples were drawn from the first 160 participants of the ongoing ImmuneRACE study and from over 950 subjects provided by 6 global collaborators. The repertoires were made available in a free public database intended to serve as a resource for research on the immune response to SARS-CoV-2. Where available, HLA class I and class II types were taken from metadata supplied by the sample provider and were not determined by assay-based typing.

The CDR3 measures 17 amino acids from cysteine to phenylalanine. Just CDR3 DNA is preserved here, 51 bases in frame from base 1. Trimming removed 4 bases from V and 2 bases from J; the gene matches leave 7 bases unexplained. The immunoSEQ Assay, a bias-controlled multiplex PCR, was used to amplify TCRbeta CDR3 regions from genomic DNA. The authors' analysis ran thus. Within the assay, amplification of reference gene primers was used to estimate how many nucleated cells each sample contained. To quantify the absolute abundance of each unique TCRbeta CDR3 rearrangement, sequence reads were collapsed and filtered. For each sample, productive Simpson clonality was calculated by taking the square root of Simpson's diversity index across productive rearrangements. TCRdb took this table from immuneACCESS and kept in-frame rearrangements with V and J called. Such tables lack part of the clones; where checked against another copy, unresolved V genes explain under half of the gap, and the rest is unexplained. The DNA was the basis for D and trimming; V, J and clone size are from that table. The sample yields tens of thousands of clones; approximately 89% were counted once. The ten biggest clones cover 3.1% of the sample.

Overall results and qualifications from the work: Clinical and demographic metadata were provided uncurated, with the amount varying by source and participant.

The count of this clone is one. Its antigen remains unidentified. Base qualities are not at hand, and no much larger clone is one base apart. Each collaborating institution followed its own protocols to collect whole blood in K2EDTA tubes. For TCRbeta analysis, collaborators shipped samples as frozen whole blood, isolated PBMCs, or DNA extracted from either of those sample types. This receptor chain uses TRBV23-1 and TRBJ2-6; TRBD1 fits 8 bases in the junction. TRBV23-1 is an ORF, and what it does is uncertain. This sequence originates from a man aged 45-65 years with acute or convalescent COVID-19. The sample taken for sequencing was peripheral blood. This receptor has the CDR3 CASSLDRGRTGANVLTF. At the DNA level, the sequence is TGCGCCAGCAGTCTCGACAGGGGAAGGACTGGGGCCAACGTCCTGACTTTC.